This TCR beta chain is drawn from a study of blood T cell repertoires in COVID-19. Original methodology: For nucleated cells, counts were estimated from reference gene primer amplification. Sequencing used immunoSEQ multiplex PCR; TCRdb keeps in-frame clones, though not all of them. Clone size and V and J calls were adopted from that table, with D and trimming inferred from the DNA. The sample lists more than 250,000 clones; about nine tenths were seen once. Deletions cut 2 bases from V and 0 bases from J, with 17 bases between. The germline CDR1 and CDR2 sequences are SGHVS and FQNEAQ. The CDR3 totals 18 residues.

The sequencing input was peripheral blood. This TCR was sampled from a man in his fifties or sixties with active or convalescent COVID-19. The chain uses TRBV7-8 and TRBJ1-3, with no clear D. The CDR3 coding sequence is TGTGCCAGCAGCTTATTTTCGAGGCCGCGGAACTCTGGAAACACCATATATTTT. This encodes CASSLFSRPRNSGNTIYF.